This T cell receptor beta chain comes out of a study of cytomegalovirus exposure and HLA in healthy donors. Study conclusions and caveats: In a later analysis, compared with equally common non-associated chains, HLA-associated beta chains were more expanded. Serostatus for CMV was the only available immune exposure information. For TCR beta chains, V- and J-gene trimming was later linked to a missense DCLRE1C variant.

In the case of this clone: Antigen: not known.

The PCR ran on 60 Vbeta and 13 Jbeta primers. Clones were read by immunoSEQ multiplex PCR, and TCRdb kept only the in-frame ones, dropping some. The table shows about 140,000 clones, with approximately 79% occurring only once. Sequencing was carried out using PBMCs. The clonotype comes from a woman aged 45 to 65 in good health and CMV-seropositive.

The CDR3 reads CASQAGGGTDTQYF. In nucleotides, the CDR3 is TGTGCCAGCCAGGCGGGCGGAGGGACAGATACGCAGTATTTT. The genes are TRBV7-9 and TRBJ2-3, with D perhaps matching TRBD2 (6 bases). Germline lookup yields CDR1 SEHNR and CDR2 FQNEAQ (reference sequence). The germline V and J ends were trimmed by 8 bases and 3 bases, with 15 bases remaining between them. The CDR3 runs to 14 residues.